The sequence of this T cell receptor (beta chain) was determined in a study of siplizumab effects on memory and regulatory T cells. Trimming removed 6 bases from V and 0 bases from J, with 8 bases in between. There are 13 residues in the CDR3. Germline lookup yields CDR1 MNHEY and CDR2 SMNVEV (reference sequence). Study-wide findings and caveats: In unstimulated cells, naive T cells appeared more diverse than memory T cells and seemed major alloresponse contributors. A small minority of alloreactive clones were mapped to unstimulated subsets.

Sequencing was performed with immunoSEQ multiplex PCR; in TCRdb, only in-frame clones are kept and a portion is missing. The table records approximately 97,000 clones, about 94% of them present only once. Concerning this clone: Its matching antigen is unknown.

The J gene is TRBJ1-1, the V gene TRBV27; D ambiguous. The receptor was isolated from a human donor in good health. The sequenced material came from CD4+ T cells sorted from blood. The CDR3 is CASRKHLNTEAFF. CDR3 coding DNA: TGTGCCAGCAGGAAACACCTGAACACTGAAGCTTTCTTT.